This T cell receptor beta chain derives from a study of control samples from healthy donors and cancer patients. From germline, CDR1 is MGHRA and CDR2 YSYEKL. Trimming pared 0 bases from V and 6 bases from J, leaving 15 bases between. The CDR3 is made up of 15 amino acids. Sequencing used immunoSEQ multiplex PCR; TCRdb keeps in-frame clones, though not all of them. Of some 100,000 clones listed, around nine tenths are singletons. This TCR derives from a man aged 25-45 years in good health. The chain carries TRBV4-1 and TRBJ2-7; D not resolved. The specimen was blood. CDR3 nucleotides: TGCGCCAGCAGCCAAGATGCAGCACCACGTGGCGAGCAGTACTTC. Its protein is CASSQDAAPRGEQYF.